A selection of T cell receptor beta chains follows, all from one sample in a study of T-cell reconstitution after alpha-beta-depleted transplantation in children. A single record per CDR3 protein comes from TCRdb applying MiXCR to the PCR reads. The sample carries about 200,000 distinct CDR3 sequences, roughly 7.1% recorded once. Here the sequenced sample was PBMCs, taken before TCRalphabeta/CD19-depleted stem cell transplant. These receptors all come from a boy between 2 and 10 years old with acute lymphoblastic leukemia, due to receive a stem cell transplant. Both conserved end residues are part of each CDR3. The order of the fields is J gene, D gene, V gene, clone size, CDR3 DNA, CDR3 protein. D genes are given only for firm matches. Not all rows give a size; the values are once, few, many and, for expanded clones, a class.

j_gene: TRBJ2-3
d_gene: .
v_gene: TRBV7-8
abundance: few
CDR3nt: TGTGCCAGCAGCTCCGCTGGGGACACAGATACGCAGTATTTT
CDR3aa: CASSSAGDTDTQYF

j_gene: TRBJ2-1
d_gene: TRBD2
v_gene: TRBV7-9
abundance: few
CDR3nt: TGTGCCAGCAGCCCCAGCTCACTAGCGGGAGGGCCTCGTCAGCAGTTCTTC
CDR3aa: CASSPSSLAGGPRQQFF

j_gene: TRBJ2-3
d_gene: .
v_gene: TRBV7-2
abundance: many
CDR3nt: TGTGCCAGCAGCTTGGTCCCAAATGAAGGCACAGATACGCAGTATTTT
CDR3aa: CASSLVPNEGTDTQYF

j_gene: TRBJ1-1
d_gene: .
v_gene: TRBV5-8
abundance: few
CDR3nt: TGTGCCAGCAGCTTCGCAGGGCACCACACTGAAGCTTTCTTT
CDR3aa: CASSFAGHHTEAFF

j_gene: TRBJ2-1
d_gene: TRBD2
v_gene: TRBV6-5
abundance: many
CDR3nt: TGTGCCAGCAGTTACGAGGGACTAGCCCCCAACAATGAGCAGTTCTTC
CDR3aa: CASSYEGLAPNNEQFF

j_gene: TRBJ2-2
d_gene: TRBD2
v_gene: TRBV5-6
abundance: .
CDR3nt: TGTGCCAGCAGCCCGGGACTAGCTTGCTCCGGGCAGCTGTTTTTT
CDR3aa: CASSPGLACSGQLFF

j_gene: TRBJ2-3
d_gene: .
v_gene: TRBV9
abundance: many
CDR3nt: TGTGCCAGCAGCGTGCAAGATACGCAGTATTTT
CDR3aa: CASSVQDTQYF

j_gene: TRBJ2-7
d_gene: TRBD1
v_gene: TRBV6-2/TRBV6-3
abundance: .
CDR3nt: TGTGCCACCGAACTTACCGGGACAGGGGGCTACGAGCAGTACTTC
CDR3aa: CATELTGTGGYEQYF

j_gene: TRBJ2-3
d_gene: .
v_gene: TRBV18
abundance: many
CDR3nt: TGTGCCAGCACCAGGACCACTAGCACAGATACGCAGTATTTT
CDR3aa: CASTRTTSTDTQYF

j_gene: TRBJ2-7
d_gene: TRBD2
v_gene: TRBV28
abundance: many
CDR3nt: TGTGCCAGCAGTTTGGGGACTAGCACGTACTTC
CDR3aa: CASSLGTSTYF

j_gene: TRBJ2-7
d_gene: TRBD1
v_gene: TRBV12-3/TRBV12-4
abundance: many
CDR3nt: TGTGCCAGCAGTCGCGGACAGGGCGAGTACGAGCAGTACTTC
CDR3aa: CASSRGQGEYEQYF

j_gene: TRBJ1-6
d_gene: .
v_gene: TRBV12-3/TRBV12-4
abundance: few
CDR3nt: TGTGCCAGCAGTTTCGGAGGTTCCCAAGGTTCACCCCTCCACTTT
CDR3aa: CASSFGGSQGSPLHF

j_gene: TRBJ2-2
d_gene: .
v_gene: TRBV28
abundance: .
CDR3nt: TGTGCCAGCAGTTTAATGCGGCAGAACACCGGGGAGCTGTTTTTT
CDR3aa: CASSLMRQNTGELFF

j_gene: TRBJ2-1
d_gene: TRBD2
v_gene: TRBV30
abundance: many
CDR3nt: TGTGCCTGGAGGGAGCGGGGGACCTACAATGAGCAGTTCTTC
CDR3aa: CAWRERGTYNEQFF

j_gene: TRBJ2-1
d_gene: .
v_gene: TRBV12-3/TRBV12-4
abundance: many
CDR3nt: TGTGCCAGCAGTTTAGCGGGGGGCCCTACCGACAATGAGCAGTTCTTC
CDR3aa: CASSLAGGPTDNEQFF

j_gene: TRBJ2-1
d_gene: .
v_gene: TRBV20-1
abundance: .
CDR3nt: TGCAGTGCTAGAACCTACAATGAGCAGTTCTTC
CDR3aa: CSARTYNEQFF

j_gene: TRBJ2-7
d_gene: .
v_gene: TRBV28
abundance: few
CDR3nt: TGTGCCAGTAGTTCAACCTTTTCCTTAATGGGCTACGAGCAGTACTTC
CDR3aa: CASSSTFSLMGYEQYF

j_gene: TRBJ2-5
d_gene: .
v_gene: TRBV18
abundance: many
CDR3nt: TGTGCCAGCTCACCACCTTCGGGTCTCCAAGAGACCCAGTACTTC
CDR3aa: CASSPPSGLQETQYF

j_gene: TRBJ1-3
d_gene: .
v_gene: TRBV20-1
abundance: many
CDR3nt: TGCAGTGCCAAAGTAGTGTCCGCAAACACCATATATTTT
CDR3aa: CSAKVVSANTIYF

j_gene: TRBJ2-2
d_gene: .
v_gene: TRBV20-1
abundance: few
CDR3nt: TGCAGTGCTAGGGCCCGACAGAGGATGAACACCGGGGAGCTGTTTTTT
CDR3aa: CSARARQRMNTGELFF

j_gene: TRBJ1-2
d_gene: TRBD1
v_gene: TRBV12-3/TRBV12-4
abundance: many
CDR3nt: TGTGCCAGCAGTTCCCTCGACAGGGGACCAAGTGGCTACACCTTC
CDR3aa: CASSSLDRGPSGYTF

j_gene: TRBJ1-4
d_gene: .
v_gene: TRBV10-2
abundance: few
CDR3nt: TGCGCCAGCAGTGAGTTACGTAGAGGTGAAAAACTGTTTTTT
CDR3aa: CASSELRRGEKLFF

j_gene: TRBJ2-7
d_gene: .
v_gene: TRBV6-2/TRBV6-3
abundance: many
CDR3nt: TGTGCCAGCAGTTACTCAGGGCAGACCTACGAGCAGTACTTC
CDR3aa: CASSYSGQTYEQYF

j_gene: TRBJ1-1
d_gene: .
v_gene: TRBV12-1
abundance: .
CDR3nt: TGTGCCAGCAGCCCCGCAGACGGGGTGGGAGCTTTCTTT
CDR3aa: CASSPADGVGAFF

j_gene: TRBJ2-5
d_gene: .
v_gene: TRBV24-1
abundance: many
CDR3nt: TGTGCCACCAGTGATTTTGAGACAGGCCAAGAGACCCAGTACTTC
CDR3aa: CATSDFETGQETQYF

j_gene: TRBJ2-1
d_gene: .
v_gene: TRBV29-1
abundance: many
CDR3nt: TGCAGCGCAGACAGTCAGGATGAGCAGTTCTTC
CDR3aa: CSADSQDEQFF

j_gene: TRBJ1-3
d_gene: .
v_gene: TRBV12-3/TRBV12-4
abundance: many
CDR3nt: TGTGCCAGCAGTTTACAGGGTACTGGAAACACCATATATTTT
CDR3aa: CASSLQGTGNTIYF

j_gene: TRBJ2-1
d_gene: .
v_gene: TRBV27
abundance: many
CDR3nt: TGTGCCAGCATCTCCCATGGAGGTGAGCAGTTCTTC
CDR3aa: CASISHGGEQFF

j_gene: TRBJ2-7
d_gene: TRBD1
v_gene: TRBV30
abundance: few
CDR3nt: TGTGCCTTTACGGGACAGCCCCTCCCTCCATCCTCCTACGAGCAGTACTTC
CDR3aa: CAFTGQPLPPSSYEQYF

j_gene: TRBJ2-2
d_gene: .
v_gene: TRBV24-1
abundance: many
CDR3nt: TGTGCCACCAGTGTTCCTGGGGGGAACGGGGAGCTGTTTTTT
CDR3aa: CATSVPGGNGELFF

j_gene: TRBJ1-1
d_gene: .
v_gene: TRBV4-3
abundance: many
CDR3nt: TGCGCCAGCAGCCCCCAGGGCAGAACTGAAGCTTTCTTT
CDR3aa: CASSPQGRTEAFF

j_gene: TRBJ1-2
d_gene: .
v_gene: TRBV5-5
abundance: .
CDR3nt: TGTGCCAGCAGCTTGCGGTCAGGGGCCGACTATGGCTACACCTTC
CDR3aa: CASSLRSGADYGYTF

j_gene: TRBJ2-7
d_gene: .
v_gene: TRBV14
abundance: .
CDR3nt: TGTGCCAGCAGCCAAGAAGTTTCGACTGACGAGCAGTACTTC
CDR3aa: CASSQEVSTDEQYF